These 8 T cell receptor beta chains share one sample of origin, sequenced in a study of T-cell memory formation after mild COVID-19. One entry per CDR3 protein results from TCRdb running MiXCR on the 5' RACE reads. This sample has about 190,000 distinct CDR3 sequences, with about 18% found just once. Material: PBMCs or a T cell subset sorted from them (not recorded which). These receptors all stem from an adult woman who had mild COVID-19 (a few samples of this study predate the infection). Cell type and time point are not known.

V is TRBV5-4 and J is TRBJ1-4; 8 nucleotides line up with TRBD1. CDR3 length: 17 residues. Germline loops: CDR1 SGHNT, CDR2 YYREEE (reference sequence). The V segment lost 1 base and the J segment 8 bases; nucleotides outside the gene matches: 13. DNA of the CDR3: TGTGCCAGCAGCTTGCCAGTAGGGCACAGGGGGGAGGAAAAACTGTTTTTT. It encodes CASSLPVGHRGEEKLFF. The variable domain in full, completed from reference TRBV5-4 and TRBJ1-4, reads ETGVTQSPTHLIKTRGQQVTLRCSSQSGHNTVSWYQQALGQGPQFIFQYYREEENGRGNFPPRFSGLQFPNYSSELNVNALELDDSALYLCASSLPVGHRGEEKLFFGSGTQLSVL.

This clonotype was recorded a few times. CDR3 coding DNA: TGTGCCAGCAGTTTGTCTGGGGCTTTCTTT. Protein product: CASSLSGAFF. The chain carries TRBV12-3 or TRBV12-4 and TRBJ1-1; no clear D gene. The CDR3 spans 10 residues. V dropped 3 bases and J dropped 11 bases, with 7 bases sitting between them.

The chain is built from TRBV5-1 and TRBJ2-1, with TRBD1 identical over 7 bases. The CDR3 has 15 amino acids. With V trimmed by 4 bases and J by 6 bases, 10 bases remained unmatched. Looked up from germline, CDR1 is SGHRS and CDR2 is YFSETQ. The DNA for the CDR3 is TGCGCCAGCAGCCTCCGGGACAGCAGGACCAATGAGCAGTTCTTC. Protein: CASSLRDSRTNEQFF.

This clonotype was detected a few times. The chain is built from TRBV20-1 and TRBJ2-4; TRBD2 agrees at 7 bases. Per the germline V gene, CDR1 is DFQATT and CDR2 is SNEGSKA (reference sequence). The length of the CDR3 is 16 residues. Germline trimming cut 5 bases from V and 1 base from J; bases unmatched to any gene: 11. CDR3 region: CSAVRPGRGAKNIQYF. The CDR3 DNA reads as TGCAGTGCTGTCAGACCCGGGCGGGGGGCCAAAAACATTCAGTACTTC.

This clonotype turned up a few times. The chain uses TRBV20-1 and TRBJ2-3; D may be TRBD2 (6 bases). Germline CDR1 is DFQATT and CDR2 is SNEGSKA (reference sequence). Trimming removed 2 bases at V and 3 bases at J, with 15 bases between. CDR3 length: 15 amino acids. CDR3 bases: TGCAGTGCTAGAAGGGACTCCCCAGGTACAGATACGCAGTATTTT. It encodes CSARRDSPGTDTQYF.

J is TRBJ2-1 and V is TRBV4-1, with a weak D call TRBD2 (6 bases). Germline values: CDR1 MGHRA, CDR2 YSYEKL. Trimming stripped 4 bases from V and 6 bases from J, with 19 bases between. The CDR3 covers 16 residues. The chain's CDR3 is CASSPGAARGANEQFF. The CDR3 DNA sequence: TGCGCCAGCAGCCCCGGGGCGGCGCGGGGCGCCAATGAGCAGTTCTTC.

The gene calls are TRBV20-1 and TRBJ2-1, with D uncertain. Trimming stripped 6 bases from V and 6 bases from J, with 18 bases between. Germline values: CDR1 DFQATT, CDR2 SNEGSKA (reference sequence). The CDR3 spans 14 residues. DNA for the CDR3: TGCAGTGCCCCAGTGGGGTGGCGTCCCAATGAGCAGTTCTTC. This codes for CSAPVGWRPNEQFF.

The rearrangement links TRBV29-1 to TRBJ1-3; no firm D call. CDR3 length: 13 amino acids. Germline V CDR1 and CDR2: SQVTM, ANQGSEA. Trimming stripped 7 bases from V and 1 base from J, with 11 bases between. The DNA for the CDR3 is TGCAGCGCAAGGCGGCCTTCTGGAAACACCATATATTTT. Translation: CSARRPSGNTIYF.